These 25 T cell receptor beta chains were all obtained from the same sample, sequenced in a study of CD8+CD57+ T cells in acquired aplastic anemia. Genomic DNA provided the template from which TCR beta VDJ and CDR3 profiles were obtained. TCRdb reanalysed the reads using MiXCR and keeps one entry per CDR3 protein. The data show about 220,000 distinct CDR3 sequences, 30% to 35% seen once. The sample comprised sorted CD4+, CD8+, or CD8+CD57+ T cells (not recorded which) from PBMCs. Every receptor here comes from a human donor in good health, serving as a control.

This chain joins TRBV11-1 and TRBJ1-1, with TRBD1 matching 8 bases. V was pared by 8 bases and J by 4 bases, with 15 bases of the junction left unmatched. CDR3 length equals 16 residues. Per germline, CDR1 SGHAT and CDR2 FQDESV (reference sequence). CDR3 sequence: CASGRTRQGLGTEAFF. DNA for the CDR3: TGTGCCAGCGGCCGCACTCGACAGGGGTTGGGCACTGAAGCTTTCTTT.

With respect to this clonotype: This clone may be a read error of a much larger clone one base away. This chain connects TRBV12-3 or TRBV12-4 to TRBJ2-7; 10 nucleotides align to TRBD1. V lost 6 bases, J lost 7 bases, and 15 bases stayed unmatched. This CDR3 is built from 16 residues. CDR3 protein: CASSRKKRTGGREQYF. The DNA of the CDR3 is TGTGCCAGCAGCCGTAAGAAAAGGACAGGGGGTAGGGAGCAGTACTTC.

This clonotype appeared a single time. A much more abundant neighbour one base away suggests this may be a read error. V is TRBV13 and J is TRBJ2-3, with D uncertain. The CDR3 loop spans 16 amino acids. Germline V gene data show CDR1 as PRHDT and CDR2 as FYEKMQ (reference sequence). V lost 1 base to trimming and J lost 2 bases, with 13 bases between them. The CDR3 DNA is TGTGCCAGCAGCTTAGCTCCCTCGCCGAACACAGATACGCAGTATTTT. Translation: CASSLAPSPNTDTQYF.

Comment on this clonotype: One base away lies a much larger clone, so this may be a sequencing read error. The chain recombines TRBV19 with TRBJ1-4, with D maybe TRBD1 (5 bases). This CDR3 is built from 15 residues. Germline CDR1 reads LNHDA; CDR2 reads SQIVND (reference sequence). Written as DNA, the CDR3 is TGTGCCAGTAGGCGGACATATGCAACTAATGAAAAACTGGTTTTT. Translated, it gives CASRRTYATNEKLVF.

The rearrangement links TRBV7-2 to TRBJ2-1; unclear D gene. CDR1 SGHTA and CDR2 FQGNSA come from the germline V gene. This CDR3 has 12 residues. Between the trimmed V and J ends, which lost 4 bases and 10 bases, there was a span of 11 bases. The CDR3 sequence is CASSSLTGEQFF. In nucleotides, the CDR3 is TGTGCCAGCAGCTCTTTGACGGGCGAGCAGTTCTTC.

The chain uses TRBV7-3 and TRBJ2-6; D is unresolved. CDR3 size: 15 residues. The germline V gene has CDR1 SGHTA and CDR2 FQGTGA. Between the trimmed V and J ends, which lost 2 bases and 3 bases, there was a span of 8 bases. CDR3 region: CASSLSSNGANVLTF. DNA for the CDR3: TGTGCCAGCAGCTTATCCAGTAATGGGGCCAACGTCCTGACTTTC.

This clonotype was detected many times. CDR3 sequence (DNA): TGTGCCACCTCCGGGACAGGGTATGGCTATGGCTACACCTTC. Amino acids: CATSGTGYGYGYTF. The V gene is TRBV19, the J gene TRBJ1-2; 9 bases map to TRBD1. Germline V gene lookup returns CDR1 LNHDA and CDR2 SQIVND (reference sequence). V lost 10 bases and J lost 4; bases outside the gene matches: 10. This CDR3 region has 14 residues.

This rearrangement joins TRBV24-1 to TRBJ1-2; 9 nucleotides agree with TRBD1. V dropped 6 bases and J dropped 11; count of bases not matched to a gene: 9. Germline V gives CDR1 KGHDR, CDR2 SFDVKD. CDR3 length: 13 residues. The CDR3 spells CATSYTGTGPYTF. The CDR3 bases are TGTGCCACCAGTTACACCGGGACAGGGCCTTACACCTTC.

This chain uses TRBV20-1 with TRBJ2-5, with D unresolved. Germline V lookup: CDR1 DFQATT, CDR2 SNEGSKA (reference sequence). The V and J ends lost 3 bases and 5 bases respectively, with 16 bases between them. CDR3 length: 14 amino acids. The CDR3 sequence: CSARPLVVWETQYF. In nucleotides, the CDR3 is TGCAGTGCTAGGCCATTAGTAGTTTGGGAGACCCAGTACTTC.

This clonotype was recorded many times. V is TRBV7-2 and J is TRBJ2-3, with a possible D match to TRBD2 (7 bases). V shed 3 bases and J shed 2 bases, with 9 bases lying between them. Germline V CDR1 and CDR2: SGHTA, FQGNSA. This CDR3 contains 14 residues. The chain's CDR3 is CASSLAGATDTQYF. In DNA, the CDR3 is TGTGCCAGCAGCTTGGCGGGGGCCACAGATACGCAGTATTTT.

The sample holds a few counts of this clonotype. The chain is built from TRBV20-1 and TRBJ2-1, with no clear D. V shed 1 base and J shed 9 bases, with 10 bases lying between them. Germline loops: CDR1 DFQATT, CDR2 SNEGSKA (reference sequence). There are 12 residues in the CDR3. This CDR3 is CSARVNLGEQFF. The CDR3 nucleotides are TGCAGTGCTAGAGTGAATCTCGGTGAGCAGTTCTTC.

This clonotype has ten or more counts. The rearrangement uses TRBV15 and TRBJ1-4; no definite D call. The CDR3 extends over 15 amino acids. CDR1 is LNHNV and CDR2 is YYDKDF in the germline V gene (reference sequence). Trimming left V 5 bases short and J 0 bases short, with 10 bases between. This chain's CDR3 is CATSASVATNEKLFF. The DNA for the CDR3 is TGTGCCACCAGCGCAAGTGTGGCAACTAATGAAAAACTGTTTTTT. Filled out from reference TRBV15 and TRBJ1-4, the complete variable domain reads DAMVIQNPRYQVTQFGKPVTLSCSQTLNHNVMYWYQQKSSQAPKLLFHYYDKDFNNEADTPDNFQSRRPNTSFCFLDIRSPGLGDTAMYLCATSASVATNEKLFFGSGTQLSVL.

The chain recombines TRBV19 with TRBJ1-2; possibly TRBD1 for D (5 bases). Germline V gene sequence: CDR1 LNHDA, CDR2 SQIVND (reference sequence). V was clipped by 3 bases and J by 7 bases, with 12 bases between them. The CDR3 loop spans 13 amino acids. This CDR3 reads CASSIQGILGYTF. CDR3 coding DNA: TGTGCCAGTAGTATTCAGGGCATTCTTGGCTACACCTTC. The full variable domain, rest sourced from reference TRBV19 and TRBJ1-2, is DGGITQSPKYLFRKEGQNVTLSCEQNLNHDAMYWYRQDPGQGLRLIYYSQIVNDFQKGDIAEGYSVSREKKESFPLTVTSAQKNPTAFYLCASSIQGILGYTFGSGTRLTVV.

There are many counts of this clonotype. As DNA, the CDR3 is TGCAGTGCCGAGGGTTTCGGGGTAGGTGGCTACACCTTC. It codes for CSAEGFGVGGYTF. This chain uses TRBV20-1 with TRBJ1-2, with unresolved D. V was shortened by 6 bases and J by 7 bases, with 18 bases between the two germline ends. The CDR3 is 13 residues long. The germline gives CDR1 DFQATT, CDR2 SNEGSKA (reference sequence).

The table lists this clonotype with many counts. The CDR3 coding sequence is TGTGCCAGCAGTGATTCCAGGTTCGATGAGCAGTTCTTC. Encoded protein: CASSDSRFDEQFF. The chain joins TRBV25-1 to TRBJ2-1; no reliable D call. V was trimmed by 3 bases and J by 8 bases, leaving 11 bases between them. CDR1 is MGHDK, CDR2 SYGVNS, per germline. This CDR3 region has 13 residues.

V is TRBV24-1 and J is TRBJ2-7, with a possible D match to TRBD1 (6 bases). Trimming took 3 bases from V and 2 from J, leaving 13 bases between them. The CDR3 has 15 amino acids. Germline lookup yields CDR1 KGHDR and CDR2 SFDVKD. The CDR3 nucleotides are TGTGCCACCAGTGATCCCAAGACAGGAACCTACGAGCAGTACTTC. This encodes CATSDPKTGTYEQYF.

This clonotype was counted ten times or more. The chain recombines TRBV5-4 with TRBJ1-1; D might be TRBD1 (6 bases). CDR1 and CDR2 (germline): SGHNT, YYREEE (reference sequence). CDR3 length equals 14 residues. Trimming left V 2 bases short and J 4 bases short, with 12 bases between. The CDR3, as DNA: TGTGCCAGCAGCTTCCGGGACACGATCACTGAAGCTTTCTTT. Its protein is CASSFRDTITEAFF.

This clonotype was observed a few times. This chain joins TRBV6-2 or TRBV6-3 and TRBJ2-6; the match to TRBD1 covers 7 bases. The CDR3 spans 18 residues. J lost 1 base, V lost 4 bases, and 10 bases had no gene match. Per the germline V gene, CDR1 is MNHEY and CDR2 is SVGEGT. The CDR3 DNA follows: TGTGCCAGCAGTTCCGCTGGGACAGAGGTATCTGGGGCCAACGTCCTGACTTTC. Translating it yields CASSSAGTEVSGANVLTF.

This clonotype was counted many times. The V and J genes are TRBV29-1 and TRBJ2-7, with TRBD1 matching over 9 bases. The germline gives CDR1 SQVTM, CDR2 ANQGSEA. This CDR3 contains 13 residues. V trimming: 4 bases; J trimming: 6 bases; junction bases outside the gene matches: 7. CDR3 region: CSVVSQGAPEQYF. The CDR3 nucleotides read TGCAGCGTTGTTTCACAGGGGGCCCCCGAGCAGTACTTC.

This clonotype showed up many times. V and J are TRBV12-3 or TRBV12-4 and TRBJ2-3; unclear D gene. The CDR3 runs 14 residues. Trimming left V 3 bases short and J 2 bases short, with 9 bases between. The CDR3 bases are TGTGCCAGCAGTTTGTTGGTGGACACAGATACGCAGTATTTT. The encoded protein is CASSLLVDTDTQYF.

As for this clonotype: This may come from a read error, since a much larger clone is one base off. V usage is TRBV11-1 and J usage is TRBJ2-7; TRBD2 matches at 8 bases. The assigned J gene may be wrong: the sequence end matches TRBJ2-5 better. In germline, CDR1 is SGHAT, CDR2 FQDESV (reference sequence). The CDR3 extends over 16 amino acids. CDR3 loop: CASSLERGLGGETQYF. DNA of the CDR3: TGTGCCAGCAGCTTAGAACGGGGACTAGGGGGGGAGACCCAGTACTTC.

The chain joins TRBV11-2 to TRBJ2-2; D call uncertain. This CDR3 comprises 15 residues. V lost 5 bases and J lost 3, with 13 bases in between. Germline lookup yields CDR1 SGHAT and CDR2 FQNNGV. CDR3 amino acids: CASSPQTAYTGELFF. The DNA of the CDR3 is TGTGCCAGCAGCCCCCAGACGGCATACACCGGGGAGCTGTTTTTT.

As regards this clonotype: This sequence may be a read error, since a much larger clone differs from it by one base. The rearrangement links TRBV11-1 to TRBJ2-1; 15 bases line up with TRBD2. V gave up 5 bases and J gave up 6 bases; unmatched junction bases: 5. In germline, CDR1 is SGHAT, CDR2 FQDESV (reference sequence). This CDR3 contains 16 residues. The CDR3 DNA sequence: TGTGCCAGCAGCGCAAGGGGACTAGCGGGAGGCAATGAGCAGTTCTTC. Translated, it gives CASSARGLAGGNEQFF.

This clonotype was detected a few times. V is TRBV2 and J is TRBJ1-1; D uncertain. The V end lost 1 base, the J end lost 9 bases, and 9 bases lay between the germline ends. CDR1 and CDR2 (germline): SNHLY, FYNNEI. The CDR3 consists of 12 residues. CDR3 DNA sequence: TGTGCCAGCAGTGAAGGGCCCGGTAAAGCTTTCTTT. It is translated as CASSEGPGKAFF.

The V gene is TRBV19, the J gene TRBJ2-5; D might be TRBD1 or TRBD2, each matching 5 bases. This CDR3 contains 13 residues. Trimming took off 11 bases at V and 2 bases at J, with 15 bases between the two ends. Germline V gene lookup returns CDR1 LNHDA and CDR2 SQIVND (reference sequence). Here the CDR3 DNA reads TGTGCCTGGAGACGGGACCTGCAAGAGACCCAGTACTTC. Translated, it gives CAWRRDLQETQYF.